A selection of T cell receptor beta chains follows, all from one sample in a study of shared clonotypes between healthy human individuals. Sequencing used immunoSEQ multiplex PCR; TCRdb keeps in-frame clones, though not all of them. This sample yields some 1,400,000 clones, of which roughly 97% are seen a single time; roughly 1.1% belongs to the top ten. The specimen sequenced was naive CD4+ T cells sorted from blood. These receptors were collected from a man aged 25 to 45 in good health. Both conserved end residues are part of each CDR3. The order of the fields is D gene, V gene, clone size, J gene, CDR3 DNA, CDR3 protein. A D gene is named only where the DNA matches it firmly. Where a row states a size, it is once, few, many or the class of an expanded clone; other rows omit it.

>.|TRBV6-5|.|TRBJ1-5
TGTGCCAGCGGTTTTACAGGGCTCGGTCAGCCCCAGCATTTT
CASGFTGLGQPQHF
>.|TRBV9|.|TRBJ2-7
TGTGCCAGCAGCGTAGCTACCGGATACGAGCAGTACTTC
CASSVATGYEQYF
>TRBD2|TRBV5-1|.|TRBJ2-7
TGCGCCAGCAGATCCCTAGCGGCGAGCTCCTACGAGCAGTACTTC
CASRSLAASSYEQYF
>.|TRBV5-1|.|TRBJ2-3
TGCGCCAGCAGCGCCGGGGATCAGTTCACAGATACGCAGTATTTT
CASSAGDQFTDTQYF
>.|TRBV11-2|.|TRBJ2-7
TGTGCCAGCAGCTTCCTTTCGACTAGTATCTACGAGCAGTACTTC
CASSFLSTSIYEQYF
>TRBD2|TRBV18|.|TRBJ2-7
TGTGCCAGCTCACCCCTTCCCCGGACTAGCGGGGGACTAACCTACGAGCAGTACTTC
CASSPLPRTSGGLTYEQYF
>.|TRBV21-1|once|TRBJ1-3
TGTGCCAGCCGAAAAACATGGAAAAGGTACTCCTCTGGAAACACCATATATTTT
CASRKTWKRYSSGNTIYF
>.|TRBV5-1|.|TRBJ2-1
TGCGCCAGCAGCTTCGCAAGCGGCGCCTACAATGAGCAGTTCTTC
CASSFASGAYNEQFF
>TRBD1|TRBV10-2|.|TRBJ2-7
TGCGCCAGCAGTGACCCGGGACAGAGGAGCTCCTACGAGCAGTACTTC
CASSDPGQRSSYEQYF
>.|TRBV7-2|.|TRBJ1-5
TGTGCCAGCAGCTCAGGCGGGACGTATCAGCCCCAGCATTTT
CASSSGGTYQPQHF
>TRBD1|TRBV28|.|TRBJ2-2
TGTGCCAGCAGCGCCGGGACAGGGTGGGCCGGGGAGCTGTTTTTT
CASSAGTGWAGELFF
>TRBD1|TRBV5-4|.|TRBJ1-2
TGTGCCAGCAGCTTGGGACAGGGCGACTATGGCTACACCTTC
CASSLGQGDYGYTF
>.|TRBV6-6|.|TRBJ1-1
TGTGCCAGCAGTTACTCTCAGGTGAACACTGAAGCTTTCTTT
CASSYSQVNTEAFF
>.|TRBV6-4|once|TRBJ1-5
TGTGCCAGCAGACCCGAAGGGCATAGCAATCAGCCCCAGCATTTT
CASRPEGHSNQPQHF
>.|TRBV5-1|once|TRBJ2-1
TGCGCCAGCAGCTTGAACACATACAATGAGCAGTTCTTC
CASSLNTYNEQFF